The 24 T cell receptor beta chains reported below all come from one sample, sequenced in a study of blood T cell repertoires in COVID-19. Only in-frame clones appear in the TCRdb table, and some are missing; sequencing was by immunoSEQ multiplex PCR. The sample consists of about 74,000 clones, roughly four fifths of them appearing once. Sequencing was done on a sample of peripheral blood. The receptors stem from a man aged 65-85 years with acute or convalescent COVID-19.

In its sample, this clone was seen a few times. The CDR3 region has the DNA TGTGCCAGCAGCTTGGCCGGGCTAGCGGTCAATGAGCAGTTCTTC. Its translation is CASSLAGLAVNEQFF. This rearrangement joins TRBV5-8 to TRBJ2-1, with 7 bases identical to TRBD2. The CDR3 consists of 15 residues. Germline values: CDR1 SGHTS, CDR2 YDEGEE. Trimming took 0 bases from V and 6 from J; bases not matched to a gene: 6.

V gene TRBV10-2 combines with J gene TRBJ2-4; tentatively, D is TRBD2 (5 bases). The V gene's germline CDR1 is WSHSY and CDR2 SAAADI. V was cut by 6 bases and J by 2 bases, with 8 bases left in between. The CDR3 extends over 13 amino acids. The CDR3 protein is CASSPGTKNIQYF. In DNA, the CDR3 is TGCGCCAGCAGCCCCGGGACCAAAAACATTCAGTACTTC.

This chain connects TRBV7-3 to TRBJ2-3; no clear D. CDR3 size: 12 residues. With 5 bases removed from V and 1 base from J, the gap between germline ends came to 4 bases. Germline V gene lookup returns CDR1 SGHTA and CDR2 FQGTGA. The CDR3 region is CASSGRTDTQYF. CDR3 in DNA: TGTGCCAGCAGCGGGCGCACAGATACGCAGTATTTT.

This rearrangement joins TRBV28 to TRBJ1-1; the D gene is possibly TRBD1 (5 bases). V lost 4 bases to trimming and J lost 0 bases, with 12 bases between them. The germline CDR1 and CDR2 sequences are MDHEN and SYDVKM. This CDR3 is built from 15 residues. CDR3 amino acids: CASSSAGRLNTEAFF. CDR3 DNA: TGTGCCAGCAGTTCGGCGGGACGGCTGAACACTGAAGCTTTCTTT.

The genes are TRBV18 and TRBJ2-1, with a tentative D call TRBD1 (6 bases). Germline V gene sequence: CDR1 KGHSH, CDR2 LQKENI. Trimming removed 2 bases from V and 7 bases from J, with 12 bases in between. This CDR3 region has 14 residues. For the CDR3, the DNA is TGTGCCAGCTCACCAGGACAGAATGGGAATGAGCAGTTCTTC. As protein: CASSPGQNGNEQFF.

The V and J genes are TRBV6-4 and TRBJ2-3; D perhaps matches TRBD1 (5 bases). This CDR3 is 14 amino acids long. V lost 0 bases and J lost 1, with 5 bases in between. Per the germline V gene, CDR1 is MRHNA and CDR2 is SNTAGT. The CDR3 reads CASSDSQGTDTQYF. The CDR3 DNA sequence: TGTGCCAGCAGTGACTCACAGGGCACAGATACGCAGTATTTT.

The gene calls are TRBV6-5 and TRBJ1-6; 11 nucleotides match TRBD1. V lost 6 bases, J lost 10 bases, and 8 bases stayed unmatched. CDR3 length: 15 amino acids. CDR1 MNHEY and CDR2 SVGAGI come from the germline V gene. The CDR3 reads CASRKKGQGVSPLHF. CDR3 DNA: TGTGCCAGCAGGAAGAAGGGACAGGGGGTGTCACCCCTCCACTTT.

The chain combines TRBV29-1 with TRBJ2-4; a weak D match, TRBD1 (7 bases). CDR3 length equals 14 residues. The ends were cut back, 8 bases at V and 7 bases at J, with 21 bases in the middle. Germline V gene lookup returns CDR1 SQVTM and CDR2 ANQGSEA. In nucleotides, the CDR3 is TGCAGCATTCGGAGAGGGGGCCGGGGGAACATTCAGTACTTC. It translates to CSIRRGGRGNIQYF.

The gene calls are TRBV28 and TRBJ1-5, with D possibly TRBD1 on 6 matching bases. CDR1 and CDR2 from the germline V gene are MDHEN and SYDVKM. Deletions cut 8 bases from V and 4 bases from J, with 15 bases between. The length of the CDR3 is 14 residues. CDR3 sequence: CASQDSRANQPQHF. The DNA for the CDR3 is TGTGCCAGCCAGGACAGCCGAGCTAATCAGCCCCAGCATTTT.

The chain links TRBV21-1 to TRBJ2-7; the tabulated D call, TRBD1, remains unverified against the DNA. TRBV21-1 has pseudogene status. The CDR3 spans 16 residues. The CDR3, as DNA: TGTGCCAGCAGCAAAAAAAGCGGACAGTGGTCCTACGAGCAGTACTTC. Translation: CASSKKSGQWSYEQYF.

This clone was counted a single time. The chain has TRBV6-6 and TRBJ2-5; D might be TRBD1 (5 bases). The V gene lost 2 bases and the J gene lost 5 bases, with 6 bases spanning the gap. The CDR3 runs to 12 residues. Germline lookup yields CDR1 MNHNY and CDR2 SVGAGI (reference sequence). CDR3 amino acids: CASSYGAETQYF. The CDR3 region has the DNA TGTGCCAGCAGTTACGGGGCGGAGACCCAGTACTTC.

The rearrangement uses TRBV5-1 and TRBJ2-7; 8 positions agree with TRBD1. The germline gives CDR1 SGHRS, CDR2 YFSETQ. V dropped 0 bases and J dropped 4; count of bases not matched to a gene: 3. The CDR3 contains 14 residues. CDR3 sequence reads: CASSLVQGAYEQYF. The CDR3 nucleotides are TGCGCCAGCAGCTTGGTTCAGGGGGCGTACGAGCAGTACTTC.

The V call is TRBV28, the J call TRBJ1-2; no clear D gene. Germline V gene lookup returns CDR1 MDHEN and CDR2 SYDVKM. The length of the CDR3 is 13 residues. V was trimmed by 3 bases and J by 0 bases, leaving 5 bases between them. The chain's CDR3 is CASSLAANYGYTF. The CDR3 bases are TGTGCCAGCAGTTTGGCAGCTAACTATGGCTACACCTTC.

The rearrangement joins TRBV6-1 to TRBJ2-7; tentatively, D is TRBD2 (6 bases). The germline CDR1 and CDR2 sequences are MNHNS and SASEGT. The V end was cut by 10 bases, the J end by 4 bases, with 23 bases between. This CDR3 contains 15 residues. DNA of the CDR3: TGTGCCATCCGACCGGGGGAGCCCTACTGGTACGAGCAGTACTTC. Translation gives CAIRPGEPYWYEQYF.

The genes are TRBV27 and TRBJ1-2; weak D call: TRBD1 (5 bases). The length of the CDR3 is 14 residues. The ends were cut back, 6 bases at V and 2 bases at J, with 13 bases in the middle. The germline gives CDR1 MNHEY, CDR2 SMNVEV (reference sequence). CDR3 in amino acids: CASRPQGGNYGYTF. CDR3 bases: TGTGCCAGCAGGCCTCAGGGAGGAAACTATGGCTACACCTTC.

This clone was counted a single time. V usage is TRBV9 and J usage is TRBJ2-1; TRBD1 is a possible D gene (8 bases). The CDR3 extends over 17 amino acids. Per the germline V gene, CDR1 is SGDLS and CDR2 is YYNGEE. The germline V and J ends were trimmed by 0 bases and 9 bases, with 22 bases remaining between them. CDR3 in DNA: TGTGCCAGCAGCGTAGCTCCCTTAGGAGCGGGACAGGTTGAGCAGTTCTTC. Translation: CASSVAPLGAGQVEQFF.

V usage is TRBV7-8 and J usage is TRBJ1-5; unclear D gene. Trimming took 6 bases from V and 4 from J, leaving 16 bases between them. The CDR3 is 15 residues long. Germline CDR1 SGHVS, CDR2 FQNEAQ. The DNA of the CDR3 is TGTGCCAGCAGTTGGGCCACTTTTAGGAATCAGCCCCAGCATTTT. Its translation: CASSWATFRNQPQHF.

The chain employs TRBV20-1 and TRBJ1-4, with 7 nucleotides matching TRBD1. The CDR3 is 14 residues long. The V gene's germline CDR1 is DFQATT and CDR2 SNEGSKA (reference sequence). Trimming removed 3 bases from V and 6 bases from J; junction bases left unmatched: 7. DNA of the CDR3: TGCAGTGCTAGTGAGACAGGGATGGATGAAAAACTGTTTTTT. Encoded protein: CSASETGMDEKLFF.

The CDR3 is CASSQGATGGRLFF. The CDR3 region has the DNA TGTGCCAGCAGCCAAGGCGCCACAGGGGGCAGACTGTTTTTT. The J gene is TRBJ1-4, the V gene TRBV3-1 (or the pseudogene TRBV3-2), with 9 bases identical to TRBD1. Germline V gene lookup returns CDR1 LGHDT and CDR2 YNNKEL (reference sequence). With V trimmed by 1 base and J by 13 bases, 7 bases remained unmatched. The CDR3 length is 14 residues.

This chain uses TRBV5-6 with TRBJ2-7; D is unclear. The CDR3 loop spans 14 amino acids. The ends were cut back, 4 bases at V and 0 bases at J, with 11 bases in the middle. Germline CDR1 reads SGHDT; CDR2 reads YYEEEE. CDR3 protein: CASSPLGSSYEQYF. CDR3 coding DNA: TGTGCCAGCAGCCCCCTGGGCAGCTCCTACGAGCAGTACTTC.

The V and J genes are TRBV28 and TRBJ2-5; D gene uncertain. V was clipped by 5 bases and J by 1 base, with 11 bases between them. The germline V gene encodes CDR1 MDHEN and CDR2 SYDVKM. This CDR3 has 14 residues. The CDR3, as DNA: TGTGCCAGCAGTGACCCGGGTATCCAAGAGACCCAGTACTTC. Residues: CASSDPGIQETQYF.

The chain recombines TRBV28 with TRBJ2-3; D might be TRBD2 (5 bases). Trimming cost V 1 base and J 2 bases, with 10 bases left between them. Germline CDR1 reads MDHEN; CDR2 reads SYDVKM. The CDR3 runs to 15 residues. CDR3 amino acids: CASSLSAGPTDTQYF. In DNA form, the CDR3 reads TGTGCCAGCAGTTTATCTGCGGGCCCCACAGATACGCAGTATTTT.

The chain couples TRBV18 to TRBJ2-7, with 7 bases matching TRBD2. This CDR3 is 15 amino acids long. Germline CDR1 reads KGHSH; CDR2 reads LQKENI. Trimming cost V 3 bases and J 0 bases; bases outside gene matches: 5. The CDR3 loop is CASSPTSAYSYEQYF. The CDR3 coding sequence is TGTGCCAGCTCACCCACTAGCGCCTACTCCTACGAGCAGTACTTC.

This chain joins TRBV19 and TRBJ1-1; 7 nucleotides align to TRBD1. This CDR3 region has 16 residues. Looked up from germline, CDR1 is LNHDA and CDR2 is SQIVND (reference sequence). The V and J ends lost 6 bases and 0 bases, in that order; junction bases with no gene match: 10. The CDR3 is CASSRQGLGLNTEAFF. The DNA for the CDR3 is TGTGCCAGTAGCAGACAGGGTTTGGGGTTGAACACTGAAGCTTTCTTT.